These 17 T cell receptor beta chains were sequenced from one sample in a study of blood T cell repertoires in COVID-19 (dated by TCRdb to the early 2020s). Library preparation employed the immunoSEQ multiplex PCR assay. As stored in TCRdb, this immuneACCESS dataset retains in-frame rearrangements with V and J assigned. A fraction of the clones does not appear; measured against another copy, unresolved V genes explain less than half of the discrepancy, and the remainder lacks a known reason. The table for this sample lists hundreds of thousands of clones; around 91% of them were counted only once. The ten largest account for around 9.5% of the sample. The sequencing input was PBMCs or T cells enriched from blood (not recorded which). The receptors derive from a woman in her forties who had recovered from COVID-19.

The J gene is TRBJ2-7, the V gene TRBV7-6; D might be TRBD2 (6 bases). The CDR3 has 15 amino acids. V lost 3 bases, J lost 3 bases, and 15 bases lay in between. Germline CDR1 reads SGHVS; CDR2 reads FNYEAQ. CDR3 loop: CASSFEAGTFYEQYF. The CDR3 nucleotides read TGTGCCAGCAGCTTTGAGGCCGGGACTTTCTACGAGCAGTACTTC.

V is TRBV3-1 (or the pseudogene TRBV3-2) and J is TRBJ2-7; TRBD1 agrees at 9 bases. The CDR3 has 16 amino acids. Germline CDR1 LGHDT, CDR2 YNNKEL (reference sequence). Losses at the gene ends were 3 bases for V and 0 bases for J; bases not matched to a gene: 6. The chain's CDR3 is CASSHLGTGISYEQYF. The CDR3 nucleotides are TGTGCCAGCAGCCATCTAGGGACAGGGATCTCCTACGAGCAGTACTTC.

The chain employs TRBV2 and TRBJ1-3, with D perhaps matching TRBD1 (5 bases). V was cut by 6 bases and J by 3 bases, with 9 bases left in between. CDR1 SNHLY and CDR2 FYNNEI come from the germline V gene. The CDR3 is 13 residues long. CDR3 amino acids: CASSQGFGNTIYF. In nucleotides, the CDR3 is TGTGCCAGCAGCCAGGGCTTTGGAAACACCATATATTTT.

The V call is TRBV7-9, the J call TRBJ1-4, with a tentative D call TRBD1 (5 bases). V was shortened by 3 bases and J by 0 bases, with 11 bases between the two germline ends. The CDR3 sequence is 16 residues long. Germline V lookup: CDR1 SEHNR, CDR2 FQNEAQ (reference sequence). The CDR3 region has the DNA TGTGCCAGCAGCTTTCGGGACTTATCAACTAATGAAAAACTGTTTTTT. Protein product: CASSFRDLSTNEKLFF.

This sequence joins TRBV5-1 and TRBJ2-1; 9 positions match TRBD2. The CDR3 extends over 16 amino acids. Unmatched junction bases numbered 9, after V lost 0 bases and J lost 8 bases. Germline V gene lookup returns CDR1 SGHRS and CDR2 YFSETQ. CDR3 sequence reads: CASSLGLAGRGDEQFF. The CDR3 DNA follows: TGCGCCAGCAGCTTGGGGCTAGCGGGGAGGGGCGATGAGCAGTTCTTC.

The V and J genes are TRBV6-5 and TRBJ1-2; tentatively, D is TRBD1 (5 bases). The germline V and J ends were trimmed by 5 bases and 3 bases, with 10 bases remaining between them. Germline V gene data show CDR1 as MNHEY and CDR2 as SVGAGI. This CDR3 has 13 residues. CDR3 nucleotide sequence: TGTGCCAGCAGTCCCGCAGGGTACTATGGCTACACCTTC. As protein: CASSPAGYYGYTF.

The chain employs TRBV7-2 and TRBJ2-6, with a weak D call TRBD1 (6 bases). The length of the CDR3 is 15 residues. V was trimmed by 4 bases and J by 0 bases, leaving 7 bases between them. Germline CDR1 is SGHTA and CDR2 is FQGNSA. CDR3: CASSYRVSGANVLTF. The CDR3 nucleotides read TGTGCCAGCAGCTACAGGGTCTCTGGGGCCAACGTCCTGACTTTC.

The chain joins TRBV5-1 to TRBJ2-2; 7 positions match TRBD2. The CDR3 runs 15 residues. J gave up 1 base and V 3 bases, and 3 bases lay outside the gene matches. Germline V gene sequence: CDR1 SGHRS, CDR2 YFSETQ. CDR3 nucleotide sequence: TGCGCCAGCAGCTATGGGACTATGAACACCGGGGAGCTGTTTTTT. Translated: CASSYGTMNTGELFF. The variable domain in full, with the rest retrieved from reference TRBV5-1 and TRBJ2-2, is KAGVTQTPRYLIKTRGQQVTLSCSPISGHRSVSWYQQTPGQGLQFLFEYFSETQRNKGNFPGRFSGRQFSNSRSEMNVSTLELGDSALYLCASSYGTMNTGELFFGEGSRLTVL.

The chain joins TRBV5-8 to TRBJ2-5, with 7 bases that match TRBD2. The CDR3 totals 14 residues. Germline V gives CDR1 SGHTS, CDR2 YDEGEE. V lost 1 base, J lost 6 bases, and 6 bases stayed unmatched. Written as DNA, the CDR3 is TGTGCCAGCAGCTTGAGCGGGACGGGGAAGACCCAGTACTTC. This encodes CASSLSGTGKTQYF.

This clone was detected once. The chain employs TRBV18 and TRBJ2-7, with 7 nucleotides matching TRBD2. Per germline, CDR1 KGHSH and CDR2 LQKENI. The CDR3 contains 18 residues. The V segment lost 4 bases and the J segment 7 bases; nucleotides outside the gene matches: 22. The DNA of the CDR3 is TGTGCCAGCTCACAGAGTAGGGAGGGCCGAATAGGTACGGGTGAGCAGTACTTC. Translated, it gives CASSQSREGRIGTGEQYF.

J is TRBJ1-6 and V is TRBV11-1, with no clear D. The V gene lost 1 base and the J gene lost 8 bases, with 6 bases spanning the gap. The CDR3 length is 13 residues. The germline gives CDR1 SGHAT, CDR2 FQDESV (reference sequence). CDR3 in amino acids: CASSLVEDSPLHF. CDR3 DNA sequence: TGTGCCAGCAGCTTAGTGGAGGATTCACCCCTCCACTTT.

This rearrangement joins TRBV12-5 to TRBJ2-5; tentatively, D is TRBD1 (6 bases). Trimming shortened V by 6 bases and J by 5 bases, and 16 bases separated the two germline ends. There are 14 residues in the CDR3. Germline V lookup: CDR1 LGHNT, CDR2 FRNRAP. Here the CDR3 reads CASGMDSRLETQYF. The CDR3 DNA is TGTGCTAGTGGAATGGACAGTAGGTTGGAGACCCAGTACTTC.

CDR3 nucleotides: TGTGCCAGCAGCTTGTCGGGGCCCGGGGGGGAGCAGTACTTC. Its protein is CASSLSGPGGEQYF. The chain couples TRBV5-4 to TRBJ2-7, with TRBD2 matching over 7 bases. Germline V gives CDR1 SGHNT, CDR2 YYREEE (reference sequence). The CDR3 runs 14 residues. The V segment lost 1 base and the J segment 7 bases; nucleotides outside the gene matches: 8.

The V and J genes are TRBV6-2 or TRBV6-3 and TRBJ2-2, with D unresolved. The CDR3 has 16 residues. V lost 0 bases, J lost 7 bases, and 15 bases lay in between. CDR1 and CDR2 (germline): MNHEY, SVGEGT. DNA of the CDR3: TGTGCCAGCAGTTACTCGTTGCACAAGAGGAACGGGGAGCTGTTTTTT. Translated: CASSYSLHKRNGELFF.

This clone was observed a few times. The chain's CDR3 is CAWTRGSGTEAFF. In nucleotides, the CDR3 is TGTGCCTGGACCAGGGGGTCGGGCACTGAAGCTTTCTTT. The chain is built from TRBV30 and TRBJ1-1, with 7 nucleotides matching TRBD1. V lost 4 bases and J lost 4; bases outside the gene matches: 6. The germline V gene has CDR1 GTSNPN and CDR2 SVGIG (reference sequence). The length of the CDR3 is 13 residues. Looking up the rest from reference TRBV30 and TRBJ1-1 gives the full variable domain: SQTIHQWPATLVQPVGSPLSLECTVEGTSNPNLYWYRQAAGRGLQLLFYSVGIGQISSEVPQNLSASRPQDRQFILSSKKLLLSDSGFYLCAWTRGSGTEAFFGQGTRLTVV.

CDR3: CASSLSRGPGTGELFF. CDR3 coding DNA: TGTGCCAGCAGCTTATCCAGGGGGCCGGGCACCGGGGAGCTGTTTTTT. The gene calls are TRBV7-2 and TRBJ2-2; TRBD1 matches 8 bases. CDR1 and CDR2 (germline): SGHTA, FQGNSA. This CDR3 comprises 16 residues. Trimming took 2 bases from V and 4 from J; bases not matched to a gene: 6.

The chain is built from TRBV28 and TRBJ1-1; D not certain. The CDR3 runs to 13 residues. CDR1 MDHEN and CDR2 SYDVKM come from the germline V gene. V lost 7 bases and J 3 bases, leaving 12 bases between the germline ends. As DNA, the CDR3 is TGTGCCAGCAAGGAGGACTATTACACTGAAGCTTTCTTT. Its protein is CASKEDYYTEAFF.